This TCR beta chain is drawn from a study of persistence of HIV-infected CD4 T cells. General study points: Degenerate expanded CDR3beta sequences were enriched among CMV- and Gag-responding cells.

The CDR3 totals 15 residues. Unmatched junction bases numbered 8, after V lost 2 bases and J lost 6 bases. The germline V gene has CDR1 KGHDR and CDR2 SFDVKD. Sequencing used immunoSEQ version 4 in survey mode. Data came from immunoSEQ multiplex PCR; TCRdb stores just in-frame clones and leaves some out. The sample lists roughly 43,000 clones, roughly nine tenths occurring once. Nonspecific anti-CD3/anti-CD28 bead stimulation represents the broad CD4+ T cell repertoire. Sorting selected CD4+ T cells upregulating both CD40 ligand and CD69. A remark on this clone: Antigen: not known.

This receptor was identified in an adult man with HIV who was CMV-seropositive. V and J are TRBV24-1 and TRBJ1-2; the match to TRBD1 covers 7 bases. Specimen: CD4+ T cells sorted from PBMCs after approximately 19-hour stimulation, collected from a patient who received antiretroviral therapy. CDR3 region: CATSDSGRGGNGYTF. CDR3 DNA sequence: TGTGCCACCAGTGATTCAGGCAGGGGGGGGAATGGCTACACCTTC.